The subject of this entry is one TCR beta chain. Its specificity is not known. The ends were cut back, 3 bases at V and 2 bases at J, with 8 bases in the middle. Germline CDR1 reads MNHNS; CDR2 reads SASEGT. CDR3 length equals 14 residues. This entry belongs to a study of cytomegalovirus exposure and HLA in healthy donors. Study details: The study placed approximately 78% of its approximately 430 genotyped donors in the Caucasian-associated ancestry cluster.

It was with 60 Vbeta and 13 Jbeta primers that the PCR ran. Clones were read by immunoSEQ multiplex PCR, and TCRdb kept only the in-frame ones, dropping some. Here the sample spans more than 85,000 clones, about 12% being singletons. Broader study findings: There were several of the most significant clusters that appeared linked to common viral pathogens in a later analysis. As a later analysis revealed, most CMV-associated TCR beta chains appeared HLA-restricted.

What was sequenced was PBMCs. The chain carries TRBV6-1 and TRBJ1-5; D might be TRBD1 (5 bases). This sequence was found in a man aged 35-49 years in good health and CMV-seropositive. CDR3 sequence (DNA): TGTGCCAGCAGTGATTTGACAGGCAATCAGCCCCAGCATTTT. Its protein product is CASSDLTGNQPQHF.